The 14 T cell receptor beta chains given below trace back to one sample, sequenced in a study of T cells in Graves' hyperthyroidism and ophthalmopathy. The investigators amplified TCR beta CDR3 regions from RNA transcripts. TCR CDR3 regions were first amplified by RT-PCR with HTBI primers. One entry per CDR3 protein results from TCRdb running MiXCR on the multiplex PCR reads. The sample carries 300,000 to 400,000 distinct CDR3 sequences, roughly 15% recorded once. The sequenced material came from blood. These receptors all stem from a woman aged 25 to 39 with Graves' ophthalmopathy.

This clonotype has a count of ten or more. Here the CDR3 reads CASSPDRAVQPQHF. CDR3 DNA: TGTGCCAGCTCCCCCGACAGGGCGGTTCAGCCCCAGCATTTT. This chain uses TRBV18 with TRBJ1-5; 7 bases align to TRBD1. The length of the CDR3 is 14 residues. Per the germline V gene, CDR1 is KGHSH and CDR2 is LQKENI. Losses at the gene ends were 6 bases for V and 6 bases for J; bases not matched to a gene: 8.

The chain is built from TRBV5-4 and TRBJ2-1, with 8 bases lining up with TRBD2. The CDR3 covers 15 residues. In germline, CDR1 is SGHNT, CDR2 YYREEE (reference sequence). Germline trimming cut 6 bases from V and 1 base from J; bases unmatched to any gene: 6. This CDR3 is CASTSGGGSYNEQFF. The CDR3 DNA sequence: TGTGCCAGCACGTCTGGCGGGGGGTCCTACAATGAGCAGTTCTTC.

The V and J genes are TRBV9 and TRBJ2-3, with D perhaps matching TRBD1 or TRBD2 (6 bases each). In germline, CDR1 is SGDLS, CDR2 YYNGEE. Trimming removed 4 bases from V and 2 bases from J, with 20 bases in between. The CDR3 totals 17 residues. The chain's CDR3 is CASSMRRGVAYTDTQYF. The CDR3 DNA reads TGTGCCAGCAGCATGAGGAGGGGGGTAGCCTACACAGATACGCAGTATTTT.

Many counts were recorded for this clonotype. The J gene is TRBJ2-1, the V gene TRBV7-2; no definite D call. Germline CDR1 and CDR2: SGHTA and FQGNSA. V shed 1 base and J shed 5 bases, with 6 bases lying between them. There are 13 residues in the CDR3. CDR3 sequence reads: CASSLGVNNEQFF. CDR3 bases: TGTGCCAGCAGCTTAGGAGTCAACAATGAGCAGTTCTTC.

This clonotype was observed at least ten times. The J gene is TRBJ2-2, the V gene TRBV6-1; the match to TRBD1 covers 10 bases. Looked up from germline, CDR1 is MNHNS and CDR2 is SASEGT. This CDR3 is 16 amino acids long. V lost 7 bases and J lost 0; bases outside the gene matches: 5. CDR3 in amino acids: CASTGGTGANTGELFF. The CDR3 bases are TGTGCCAGCACTGGAGGGACAGGGGCGAACACCGGGGAGCTGTTTTTT.

This clonotype appeared many times. This rearrangement joins TRBV29-1 to TRBJ2-7; 7 bases are shared with TRBD1. The CDR3 has 11 residues. J lost 2 bases, V lost 7 bases, and 2 bases had no gene match. The germline V gene encodes CDR1 SQVTM and CDR2 ANQGSEA. In DNA form, the CDR3 reads TGCAGCGGAGGACAGGCCTACGAGCAGTACTTC. This gives the protein CSGGQAYEQYF.

There are many counts of this clonotype. The chain recombines TRBV30 with TRBJ2-5; 8 positions match TRBD2. With V trimmed by 0 bases and J by 7 bases, 10 bases remained unmatched. CDR1 and CDR2 (germline): GTSNPN, SVGIG (reference sequence). This CDR3 has 15 residues. The CDR3 coding sequence is TGTGCCTGGAGTGTAGGTAGCGGGGCCGGTGTGACCCAGTACTTC. Its protein product is CAWSVGSGAGVTQYF.

The V gene is TRBV5-1, the J gene TRBJ2-5, with TRBD1 matching over 7 bases. The CDR3 is 15 amino acids. Germline V gene sequence: CDR1 SGHRS, CDR2 YFSETQ. The V and J ends lost 0 bases and 0 bases, in that order; junction bases with no gene match: 2. The CDR3 nucleotides are TGCGCCAGCAGCTTGGAAGGGGGCCACCAAGAGACCCAGTACTTC. It is translated as CASSLEGGHQETQYF.

This sequence joins TRBV29-1 and TRBJ2-1, with a tentative D call TRBD2 (6 bases). The CDR3 consists of 12 residues. V gave up 4 bases and J gave up 8 bases, with 12 bases separating them. The V gene's germline CDR1 is SQVTM and CDR2 ANQGSEA. CDR3 sequence (DNA): TGCAGCGTTGCCGGGGACTTTTATGAGCAGTTCTTC. Its translation is CSVAGDFYEQFF.

This clonotype was picked up a small number of times. The conserved phenylalanine or tryptophan normally closing the CDR3 is absent here, so this likely arose from a read error. This sequence joins TRBV12-3 or TRBV12-4 and TRBJ2-1; 10 bases match TRBD2. The CDR3 is 15 amino acids. V trimming: 6 bases; J trimming: 4 bases; junction bases outside the gene matches: 6. CDR3 sequence reads: CASSSLAGEYNEQFS. The CDR3 bases are TGTGCCAGCAGCTCGCTAGCGGGAGAATACAATGAGCAGTTCTCC.

This clonotype was counted a few times. The chain is built from TRBV20-1 and TRBJ1-2, with 9 bases identical to TRBD1. Germline values: CDR1 DFQATT, CDR2 SNEGSKA (reference sequence). V was clipped by 6 bases and J by 4 bases; unmatched bases: 9. The CDR3 sequence is 14 residues long. The CDR3 spells CSAKTGGSSYGYTF. The CDR3 coding sequence is TGCAGTGCGAAAACAGGGGGCAGTAGCTATGGCTACACCTTC.

In this sample, this clonotype turned up many times. The chain couples TRBV11-2 to TRBJ2-1; D not certain. Deletions cut 4 bases from V and 2 bases from J, with 9 bases between. The CDR3 has 14 amino acids. Germline CDR1 and CDR2: SGHAT and FQNNGV. The CDR3 bases are TGTGCCAGCAGCTCCTCGCCGGCCTACAATGAGCAGTTCTTC. This gives the protein CASSSSPAYNEQFF.

This clonotype turned up a few times. Relative to the germline gene, one junction end is altered; a read error may explain this. The chain uses TRBV2 and TRBJ1-6; TRBD1 might be the D (5 bases). Germline loops: CDR1 SNHLY, CDR2 FYNNEI. The CDR3 extends over 14 amino acids. CDR3 residues: CASSGRRDHSPPHF. In DNA, the CDR3 is TGTGCCAGCAGTGGTCGCAGGGATCATTCACCCCCCCACTTT.

This clonotype came up many times. This chain uses TRBV3-1 with TRBJ1-6; D possibly corresponds to TRBD1 (6 bases). CDR1 and CDR2 (germline): LGHDT, YNNKEL (reference sequence). The CDR3 consists of 17 residues. The germline V and J ends were trimmed by 2 bases and 7 bases, with 18 bases remaining between them. CDR3 coding DNA: TGTGCCAGCAGCCAAATACCCCCCGGGACAAGAAATTCACCCCTCCACTTT. Protein: CASSQIPPGTRNSPLHF. Based on the CDR3 plus reference TRBV3-1 and TRBJ1-6, the full variable domain is DTAVSQTPKYLVTQMGNDKSIKCEQNLGHDTMYWYKQDSKKFLKIMFSYNNKELIINETVPNRFSPKSPDKAHLNLHINSLELGDSAVYFCASSQIPPGTRNSPLHFGNGTRLTVT.